The sequence of this TCR beta chain was determined in a study of T cells after yellow fever vaccination. A process of 5'RACE template switching, which added a universal primer site and UMIs, was used to make TCR cDNA. TCRdb reprocessed the 5' RACE reads with MiXCR, giving one entry per CDR3 protein. The sample yields 230,000 or so distinct CDR3 sequences, more than 3.5% seen once. Study-level points and caveats: Booster sampling recovered most clones from primary vaccination (96% CD4, approximately 90% CD8). The presence of abundant clonotypes contaminating from the bulk population was possible in FACS-sorted repertoires. Researchers noted that a small share of clonotypes showed up in both CD4 and CD8 compartments.

V lost 3 bases, J lost 3 bases, and 13 bases stayed unmatched. Germline assignment: CDR1 MNHEY and CDR2 SVGAGI. The CDR3 is 18 amino acids. This clonotype was recorded at least ten times. Its antigen is not identified. The sequence derives from a man aged 18-30 years who received the YFV17D yellow fever vaccine. The sample consisted of PBMCs, taken 15 days after the yellow fever booster vaccination. The V and J genes are TRBV6-5 and TRBJ1-4; 7 bases match TRBD1. The CDR3, as DNA: TGTGCCAGCAGTTATTCCAAACAGGGGTTGATCGCTAATGAAAAACTGTTTTTT. Protein product: CASSYSKQGLIANEKLFF.